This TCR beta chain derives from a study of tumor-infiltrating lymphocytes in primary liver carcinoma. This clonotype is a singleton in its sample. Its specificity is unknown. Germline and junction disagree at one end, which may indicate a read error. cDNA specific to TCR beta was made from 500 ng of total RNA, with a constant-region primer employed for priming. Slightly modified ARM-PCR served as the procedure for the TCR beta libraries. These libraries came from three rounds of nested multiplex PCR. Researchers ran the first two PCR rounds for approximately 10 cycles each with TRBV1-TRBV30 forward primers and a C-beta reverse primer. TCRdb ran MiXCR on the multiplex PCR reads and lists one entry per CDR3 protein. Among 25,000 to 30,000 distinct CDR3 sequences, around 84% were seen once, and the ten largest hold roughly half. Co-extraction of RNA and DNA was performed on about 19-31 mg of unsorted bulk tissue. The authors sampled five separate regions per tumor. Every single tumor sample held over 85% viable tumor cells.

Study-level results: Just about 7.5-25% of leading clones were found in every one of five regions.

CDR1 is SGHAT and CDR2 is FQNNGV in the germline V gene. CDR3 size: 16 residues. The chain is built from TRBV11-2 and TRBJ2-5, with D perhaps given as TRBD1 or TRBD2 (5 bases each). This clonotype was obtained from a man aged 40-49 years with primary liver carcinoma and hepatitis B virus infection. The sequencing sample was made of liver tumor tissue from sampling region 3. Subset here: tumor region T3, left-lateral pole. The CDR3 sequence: CVSSQTPGWGKEIQYF. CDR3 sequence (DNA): TGTGTCAGCAGCCAAACCCCTGGCTGGGGGAAAGAGATCCAGTACTTC.